In this sample, the clone carrying this T cell receptor (beta chain) turned up many times. CDR3 length: 15 amino acids. V was trimmed by 8 bases and J by 3 bases, leaving 20 bases between them. Germline V gives CDR1 MDHEN, CDR2 SYDVKM. These data are taken from a study of neurological immune-mediated disorders. 5'RACE with 10-nucleotide random UMIs produced the cDNA. From the 5' RACE reads, TCRdb called clonotypes with MiXCR, one entry per CDR3 protein. The repertoire has about 90,000 distinct CDR3 sequences, under 15% of them found once; the top ten carry roughly 5%. Specified time point: longitudinal time-point 2.

The sequencing sample was made of PBMCs. The receptor was derived from a female donor with HTLV-1-associated myelopathy (HAM/TSP). V usage is TRBV28 and J usage is TRBJ2-7; D call uncertain. The CDR3, as DNA: TGTGCCAGCGTAGAGGTCACCTCTCTCGGCTACGAGCAGTACTTC. As protein: CASVEVTSLGYEQYF.